A selection of T cell receptor beta chains follows, all from one sample in a study of CDR3 diversity in severe acne. TCRdb reprocessed the PCR reads via MiXCR and lists one record per CDR3 protein. The data hold 90,000 or so distinct CDR3 sequences, with roughly 52% observed a single time. The sequenced material came from blood. These receptors all come from a male donor in good health, serving as a control. CDR3s include the opening cysteine and the closing phenylalanine or tryptophan. The order of the fields is J gene, V gene, D gene, clone size, CDR3 DNA, CDR3 protein. D genes are given only for firm matches. Clone size is given for some rows only: seen once, a few or many times, or a class if the clone is expanded.

TRBJ2-7 TRBV9 - - TGTGCCAGCAGCTTAGGCCTCAGGCTAGGCGAGCAGTACTTC CASSLGLRLGEQYF
TRBJ2-5 TRBV7-9 TRBD2 - TGTGCCAGCGGACCTAGCGGGGGCGGAGAGACCCAGTACTTC CASGPSGGGETQYF
TRBJ2-7 TRBV6-5 TRBD2 - TGTGCCAGCAGTTACGTCGCTAGCGGGAGTTACGAGCAGTACTTC CASSYVASGSYEQYF
TRBJ1-1 TRBV18 - few TGTGCCAGCTCACCATACCTCACTGAAGCTTTCTTT CASSPYLTEAFF
TRBJ1-2 TRBV20-1 - once TGCAGTGCTAGTTCCAGCGGGGCGGAGGGCTACACCTTC CSASSSGAEGYTF
TRBJ2-3 TRBV9 - - TGTGCCAGCGAAACGGGAACTACGCAGTATTTT CASETGTTQYF
TRBJ2-5 TRBV6-5 - - TGTGCCACCAGCACCACTGGCGGGCCCGAGGGAGAGACCCAGTACTTC CATSTTGGPEGETQYF
TRBJ2-7 TRBV12-3/TRBV12-4 - few TGTGCCAGCAGTTGGCAGAATTTCGACGAGCAGTACTTC CASSWQNFDEQYF
TRBJ1-2 TRBV9 TRBD1 few TGTGCCAGCAGCGCCCGGGACAGGAACTATGGCTACACCTTC CASSARDRNYGYTF
TRBJ1-1 TRBV20-1 - medium-sized TGCAGTGCTACAAACTCGGGGGTGGGTACTGAAGCTTTCTTT CSATNSGVGTEAFF
TRBJ2-1 TRBV7-9 - - TGTGCCAGCAGCTTAGCGGACAGCCACGGGTACAATGAGCAGTTCTTC CASSLADSHGYNEQFF
TRBJ1-2 TRBV4-1 - - TGCGCCAGCAGCCGCAATCAAGAAGCTAACTATGGCTACACCTTC CASSRNQEANYGYTF
TRBJ2-7 TRBV6-1 - - TGTGCCAGCAGTGAACCGAACGGGGTCTACGAGCAGTACTTC CASSEPNGVYEQYF
TRBJ1-2 TRBV10-3 TRBD1 few TGTGCCCTCAGGGGGGACGGGTCCATTGGCTACACCTTC CALRGDGSIGYTF
TRBJ1-2 TRBV2 - - TGTGCCAGCACCCCGGGGACCTTCCTCGGTAGCTACACCTTC CASTPGTFLGSYTF
TRBJ1-4 TRBV4-2 - - TGTGCCAGCAGCCAGAGGGGGTCCACTAATGAAAAACTGTTTTTT CASSQRGSTNEKLFF
TRBJ2-3 TRBV7-2 - - TGTGCCAGCGAAGGAGGGACGACTAGCACAGATACGCAGTATTTT CASEGGTTSTDTQYF
TRBJ1-1 TRBV20-1 - few TGCAGTGCTCCTGACTCCGGGGGAGGCACTGAAGCTTTCTTT CSAPDSGGGTEAFF
TRBJ1-1 TRBV19 TRBD1 few TGTGCCAGTAGTATCAGGGGGGGTGAAGCTTTCTTT CASSIRGGEAFF
TRBJ1-2 TRBV2 - - TGTGCCAGCAGGGGGGAGGGCATGATGGCCTATGGCTACACCTTC CASRGEGMMAYGYTF
TRBJ2-2 TRBV5-1 TRBD1 - TGCGACAGCAGCACGGGACAGGGGAACACCGGGGAGCTGTTTTTT CDSSTGQGNTGELFF
TRBJ2-5 TRBV9 TRBD2 once TGTGCCAGCAGCGTAGCCCCTAGCGGGAGTATGGAGACCCAGTACTTC CASSVAPSGSMETQYF
TRBJ2-7 TRBV2 - - TGTGCCAGCAGTGAACGACACCCCTTCTACGAGCAGTACTTC CASSERHPFYEQYF
TRBJ2-3 TRBV5-8 TRBD2 - TGTGCCAGCGAGGGGCTAGCGGGCCGTGGTGAGCAGTATTTT CASEGLAGRGEQYF
TRBJ2-3 TRBV20-1 TRBD2 - TGCAGTGCCCTGGCGGCGGGAGGGCCTACAGATACGCAGTATTTT CSALAAGGPTDTQYF
TRBJ2-7 TRBV24-1 TRBD2 - TGTGCCACCAGTAATGGGACTAGCGGGGGACGAGAGCAGTACTTC CATSNGTSGGREQYF
TRBJ1-5 TRBV19 TRBD1 - TGTGCCAGTAGTATAGCCGGACAGGGGACTCAGCCCCAGCATTTT CASSIAGQGTQPQHF
TRBJ2-3 TRBV20-1 TRBD2 - TGCAGTGCTAGGGGAACACTAGCGGGATGGGCAGATACGCAGTATTTT CSARGTLAGWADTQYF
TRBJ1-5 TRBV5-5 - few TGTGCCAGCAGCTTGGAGGGATATCAGCCCCAGCATTTT CASSLEGYQPQHF
TRBJ1-1 TRBV24-1 - many TGTGCCACCAGCGGCGGGGGAATGAACACTGAAGCTTTCTTT CATSGGGMNTEAFF
TRBJ2-2 TRBV11-2 - - TGTGCCAGCAGTTGGCAGAACACCGGGGAGCTGTTTTTT CASSWQNTGELFF
TRBJ2-2 TRBV12-3/TRBV12-4 - many TGTGCCAGCAGTTTAGGGAAAGATCCGGCTTCAAACACCGGGGAGCTGTTTTTT CASSLGKDPASNTGELFF
TRBJ1-1 TRBV15 - many TGTGCCACCAGCAGAGATACAGGGAAGTTCACTGAAGCTTTCTTT CATSRDTGKFTEAFF
TRBJ2-6 TRBV7-8 - few TGTGCCAGCAGCTCCGAGGGAAGAGGGGCCAACGTCCTGACTTTC CASSSEGRGANVLTF
TRBJ1-2 TRBV12-3/TRBV12-4 - - TGTGCCAGCAGTTTAACGACAACAACAGGCTACACCTTC CASSLTTTTGYTF
TRBJ2-2 TRBV12-3/TRBV12-4 TRBD2 - TGTGCCAGCCGGGGCGGCGGGAGTTACACCGGGGAGCTGTTTTTT CASRGGGSYTGELFF
TRBJ2-7 TRBV7-2 - - TGTGCCAGCAGCTTCCCGCGTGATGGGACCTCCTACAATGAGCAGTACTTC CASSFPRDGTSYNEQYF
TRBJ2-7 TRBV20-1 TRBD1 - TGCAGTGCTAGAGATGGGGAAGGGACAGGGGATAGCTACGAGCAGTACTTC CSARDGEGTGDSYEQYF
TRBJ2-7 TRBV5-6 - - TGTGCCAGCAGCTTTGGTACATCGGGGGCGGTGTTCTTC CASSFGTSGAVFF
TRBJ2-5 TRBV3-1 - - TGTGCCAGCAGCCTGGACTACCCCGGTGACCAGTACTTC CASSLDYPGDQYF
TRBJ1-3 TRBV2 - many TGTGCCAGCAGTGAGAGGGGAGACACCATATATTTT CASSERGDTIYF
TRBJ1-1 TRBV6-6 TRBD1 - TGTGCCAGCAGTCTCGACAGGGGGGGAAGCCGAAGGGCTTTCTTT CASSLDRGGSRRAFF
TRBJ1-2 TRBV10-3 TRBD1 many TGTGCCATCTCCACGACAGGGGAGTATGGCTACACCTTC CAISTTGEYGYTF
TRBJ2-3 TRBV6-5 - - TGTGCCAGCAGTTACTCCTTCCTAACCCTAGGTCCAGATACGCAGTATTTT CASSYSFLTLGPDTQYF